Below, 13 T cell receptor beta chains from the same sample are listed, as sequenced in a study of shared clonotypes between healthy human individuals (dated by TCRdb to about 2020). Libraries were constructed by the immunoSEQ multiplex PCR assay. TCRdb provides this immuneACCESS table in a form limited to in-frame rearrangements. Some clones are lacking; in checked studies, under half of them reflect an unresolved V gene, and why the rest are absent is not known. The sample includes roughly 2.5 million clones, with approximately 90% observed a single time. The ten biggest clones cover 0.14% of the sample. Source material: naive CD4+ T cells sorted from blood. The cell subset or site label, as the study defines it: CD45RA+ positively selected. Every receptor here comes from a man younger than 35 in good health.

The J gene is TRBJ2-7, the V gene TRBV7-8, with D hard to call. Trimming left V 3 bases short and J 2 bases short, with 11 bases between. CDR3 size: 14 residues. Germline CDR1 reads SGHVS; CDR2 reads FQNEAQ. CDR3 protein: CASSLSELTYEQYF. CDR3 DNA: TGTGCCAGCAGCTTGTCAGAGTTGACCTACGAGCAGTACTTC.

V usage is TRBV2 and J usage is TRBJ1-3; D may be TRBD1 (6 bases). Trimming pared 7 bases from V and 0 bases from J, leaving 10 bases between. The CDR3 length is 14 residues. Germline V CDR1 and CDR2: SNHLY, FYNNEI. DNA for the CDR3: TGTGCCAGCATGACAGGAACCTCTGGAAACACCATATATTTT. This sequence encodes CASMTGTSGNTIYF.

The rearrangement links TRBV5-1 to TRBJ2-5, with 7 bases identical to TRBD1. CDR3 size: 15 residues. V lost 1 base to trimming and J lost 3 bases; unmatched junction nucleotides: 6. The germline V gene encodes CDR1 SGHRS and CDR2 YFSETQ. The CDR3: CASSLSGQGEETQYF. Written as DNA, the CDR3 is TGCGCCAGCAGCTTGAGCGGTCAGGGGGAAGAGACCCAGTACTTC.

The rearrangement uses TRBV5-1 and TRBJ2-7; D uncertain. CDR3 length: 14 residues. Trimming took 6 bases from V and 0 from J, leaving 13 bases between them. In germline, CDR1 is SGHRS, CDR2 YFSETQ. The CDR3: CASNRDILSYEQYF. The CDR3 DNA sequence: TGCGCCAGCAACCGTGACATACTCTCCTACGAGCAGTACTTC.

The chain carries TRBV7-2 and TRBJ2-1; no clear D. V lost 1 base, J lost 10 bases, and 11 bases lay in between. The CDR3 runs 13 residues. From germline, CDR1 is SGHTA and CDR2 FQGNSA. The CDR3 here is CASSLDVTAEQFF. As DNA, the CDR3 is TGTGCCAGCAGCTTAGATGTGACGGCCGAGCAGTTCTTC.

The chain combines TRBV5-1 with TRBJ2-3; perhaps TRBD2 as D (5 bases). V gave up 0 bases and J gave up 6 bases, with 8 bases separating them. The CDR3 is 13 amino acids. Germline values: CDR1 SGHRS, CDR2 YFSETQ. The DNA for the CDR3 is TGCGCCAGCAGCTTGGGGCGGGCGGATACGCAGTATTTT. Translated: CASSLGRADTQYF.

This chain connects TRBV7-2 to TRBJ2-5; 9 nucleotides line up with TRBD2. The V gene end was trimmed by 4 bases and the J gene end by 4 bases; junction bases not matched to a gene: 10. The CDR3 totals 16 residues. Germline-derived CDR1 and CDR2 are SGHTA and FQGNSA. The CDR3 protein is CASSSRTSARGETQYF. The CDR3 nucleotides are TGTGCCAGCAGCTCCCGGACTAGCGCTAGGGGAGAGACCCAGTACTTC. Variable domain in full (rest from reference TRBV7-2 and TRBJ2-5): GAGVSQSPSNKVTEKGKDVELRCDPISGHTALYWYRQSLGQGLEFLIYFQGNSAPDKSGLPSDRFSAERTGGSVSTLTIQRTQQEDSAVYLCASSSRTSARGETQYFGPGTRLLVL.

The chain carries TRBV19 and TRBJ1-1, with unresolved D. Germline lookup yields CDR1 LNHDA and CDR2 SQIVND (reference sequence). V was pared by 8 bases and J by 0 bases, with 13 bases between. The CDR3 loop spans 14 amino acids. CDR3 sequence reads: CASGKWDVNTEAFF. For the CDR3, the DNA is TGTGCCAGTGGGAAGTGGGATGTGAACACTGAAGCTTTCTTT.

V and J are TRBV4-3 and TRBJ2-7; no definite D call. Germline V gene data show CDR1 as LGHNA and CDR2 as YSLEER. Trimming removed 0 bases from V and 0 bases from J, with 12 bases in between. The CDR3 sequence is 16 residues long. The CDR3 protein is CASSQDGQTSSYEQYF. CDR3 nucleotides: TGCGCCAGCAGCCAAGATGGCCAGACGAGCTCCTACGAGCAGTACTTC.

This clone was seen only a few times. Within the sample, other DNA sequences also encode this same CDR3. The chain has TRBV5-1 and TRBJ2-1; TRBD1 matches at 11 bases. CDR1 and CDR2 (germline): SGHRS, YFSETQ. The trim removed 0 bases at V and 6 bases at J, leaving 5 bases unmatched. The CDR3 is 16 amino acids. CDR3: CASSLVGQGAGNEQFF. CDR3 coding DNA: TGCGCCAGCAGCTTGGTAGGACAGGGGGCAGGCAATGAGCAGTTCTTC.

The rearrangement joins TRBV10-2 to TRBJ1-6; D is perhaps TRBD1 (6 bases). This CDR3 region has 14 residues. Trimming pared 2 bases from V and 9 bases from J, leaving 11 bases between. CDR1 and CDR2 (germline): WSHSY, SAAADI. CDR3 DNA sequence: TGCGCCAGCAGTGAGCAGGGGTCCGGTTCACCCCTCCACTTT. Protein sequence: CASSEQGSGSPLHF.

V gene TRBV5-1 combines with J gene TRBJ2-7; D unresolved. The CDR3 extends over 16 amino acids. Per the germline V gene, CDR1 is SGHRS and CDR2 is YFSETQ. Trimming removed 0 bases at V and 0 bases at J, with 13 bases between. CDR3 amino acids: CASSLAFADSSYEQYF. The DNA of the CDR3 is TGCGCCAGCAGCTTGGCTTTCGCGGATAGCTCCTACGAGCAGTACTTC.

The chain's CDR3 is CASSLYGGNRNEQFF. CDR3 coding DNA: TGTGCCAGCAGCTTATACGGGGGGAATCGGAATGAGCAGTTCTTC. This sequence joins TRBV7-3 and TRBJ2-1; 7 bases map to TRBD2. The CDR3 covers 15 residues. The junction had 8 bases not matched to a gene; V was cut back by 2 bases and J by 7 bases. In germline, CDR1 is SGHTA, CDR2 FQGTGA.